A single sample is the source of the 18 T cell receptor beta chains below, sequenced in a study of shared clonotypes between healthy human individuals. This table comes from immunoSEQ multiplex PCR, and its TCRdb copy is limited to in-frame clones, with some not included. The sample records around 2.3 million clones, nearly 97% being singletons. The sequenced material came from naive CD4+ T cells sorted from blood. Regarding subset: CD45RA+ positively selected. These receptors all come from a man younger than 35 in good health.

This rearrangement joins TRBV11-2 to TRBJ2-3, with TRBD1 identical over 12 bases. The CDR3 runs 17 residues. V shed 0 bases, J shed 6 bases, and the junction held 7 bases outside the gene matches. The germline V gene encodes CDR1 SGHAT and CDR2 FQNNGV. The CDR3 DNA follows: TGTGCCAGCAGCTTAGATGGGACAGGGGGCATTTACGATACGCAGTATTTT. It codes for CASSLDGTGGIYDTQYF. Full variable domain (missing parts from reference TRBV11-2 and TRBJ2-3): EAGVAQSPRYKIIEKRQSVAFWCNPISGHATLYWYQQILGQGPKLLIQFQNNGVVDDSQLPKDRFSAERLKGVDSTLKIQPAKLEDSAVYLCASSLDGTGGIYDTQYFGPGTRLTVL.

The chain couples TRBV2 to TRBJ1-6; a weak D match, TRBD1 (5 bases). Germline V gene sequence: CDR1 SNHLY, CDR2 FYNNEI. The CDR3 spans 16 residues. V shed 6 bases and J shed 0 bases, with 12 bases lying between them. The CDR3, as DNA: TGTGCCAGCAGGACAGAGCGGAGCTCCTATAATTCACCCCTCCACTTT. Translated, it gives CASRTERSSYNSPLHF.

The V and J genes are TRBV5-1 and TRBJ2-3; 9 nucleotides align to TRBD1. This CDR3 has 14 amino acids. Germline CDR1 SGHRS, CDR2 YFSETQ. Trimming removed 3 bases from V and 6 bases from J; junction bases left unmatched: 5. The CDR3 DNA reads as TGCGCCAGCAGCTCACAGGGGGCTGTGGATACGCAGTATTTT. Its translation is CASSSQGAVDTQYF.

The V gene is TRBV7-9, the J gene TRBJ1-4; weak D call: TRBD1 (5 bases). Trimming stripped 1 base from V and 7 bases from J, with 13 bases between. Per the germline V gene, CDR1 is SEHNR and CDR2 is FQNEAQ (reference sequence). The CDR3 covers 15 residues. CDR3 nucleotide sequence: TGTGCCAGCAGCTTAGAGGGCAACGGGGGTGAAAAACTGTTTTTT. It codes for CASSLEGNGGEKLFF.

This chain connects TRBV29-1 to TRBJ1-1; possible D gene TRBD1, 6 bases. V was pared by 6 bases and J by 10 bases, with 18 bases between. The CDR3 consists of 12 residues. CDR1 is SQVTM, CDR2 ANQGSEA, per germline. CDR3 nucleotide sequence: TGCAGCGTCCAGGTCTCTAGGGGGATAGCTTTCTTT. Residues: CSVQVSRGIAFF.

This chain connects TRBV14 to TRBJ1-6; 9 bases line up with TRBD1. J gave up 9 bases and V 4 bases, and 10 bases lay outside the gene matches. Germline assignment: CDR1 SGHDN and CDR2 FVKESK. This CDR3 contains 16 residues. In DNA form, the CDR3 reads TGTGCCAGCAGCCGCGGGACAGGGAGGTTGGGTTCACCCCTCCACTTT. This sequence encodes CASSRGTGRLGSPLHF.

This clone was detected once. The rearrangement uses TRBV10-3 and TRBJ1-3, with unresolved D. Germline CDR1 reads ENHRY; CDR2 reads SYGVKD. CDR3 length equals 15 residues. V gave up 3 bases and J gave up 0 bases, with 9 bases separating them. The DNA of the CDR3 is TGTGCCATCAGTGATCAGGTTTCCTCTGGAAACACCATATATTTT. Amino acid sequence: CAISDQVSSGNTIYF.

This chain joins TRBV18 and TRBJ2-1; D is perhaps TRBD1 (5 bases). The V end lost 0 bases, the J end lost 9 bases, and 9 bases lay between the germline ends. The CDR3 contains 13 residues. Per the germline V gene, CDR1 is KGHSH and CDR2 is LQKENI. The CDR3 nucleotides read TGTGCCAGCTCACCACCGGGCAGGGTTGAGCAGTTCTTC. It specifies CASSPPGRVEQFF.

V gene TRBV5-4 combines with J gene TRBJ2-1, with TRBD2 as a possible D gene (6 bases). There are 15 residues in the CDR3. The V end lost 1 base, the J end lost 4 bases, and 12 bases lay between the germline ends. The germline CDR1 and CDR2 sequences are SGHNT and YYREEE (reference sequence). CDR3 sequence: CASSLQSGYYNEQFF. The CDR3 DNA follows: TGTGCCAGCAGCTTGCAGAGCGGGTATTACAATGAGCAGTTCTTC.

This clone was counted once. One junction end disagrees with the germline gene, perhaps due to a read error. The CDR3 reads CASSNPNTEAFF. As DNA, the CDR3 is TGTGCGAGTAGTAATCCTAACACTGAAGCTTTCTTT. The chain carries TRBV19 and TRBJ1-1, with D hard to call. Looked up from germline, CDR1 is LNHDA and CDR2 is SQIVND (reference sequence). The CDR3 contains 12 residues.

The V gene is TRBV5-4, the J gene TRBJ1-2; D may be TRBD1 (5 bases). CDR1 SGHNT and CDR2 YYREEE come from the germline V gene (reference sequence). Trimming left V 0 bases short and J 6 bases short, with 15 bases between. The CDR3 sequence is 15 residues long. The CDR3 loop is CASSLGHGTMDGYTF. The CDR3 region has the DNA TGTGCCAGCAGCTTGGGACACGGGACGATGGATGGCTACACCTTC. Complete variable domain (other parts from reference TRBV5-4 and TRBJ1-2): ETGVTQSPTHLIKTRGQQVTLRCSSQSGHNTVSWYQQALGQGPQFIFQYYREEENGRGNFPPRFSGLQFPNYSSELNVNALELDDSALYLCASSLGHGTMDGYTFGSGTRLTVV.

This rearrangement joins TRBV6-1 to TRBJ1-5, with D uncertain. V lost 7 bases to trimming and J lost 1 base, with 14 bases between them. The CDR3 is 15 amino acids. Germline V gives CDR1 MNHNS, CDR2 SASEGT. CDR3 in DNA: TGTGCCAGCATTATGGGAAAAGTGAGCAATCAGCCCCAGCATTTT. This encodes CASIMGKVSNQPQHF.

V and J are TRBV10-3 and TRBJ1-5, with 7 bases identical to TRBD1. The germline CDR1 and CDR2 sequences are ENHRY and SYGVKD. The CDR3 is made up of 13 amino acids. Unmatched junction bases numbered 8, after V lost 10 bases and J lost 5 bases. The CDR3, as DNA: TGTGCCACCACAGGGGTTATTGATCAGCCCCAGCATTTT. This gives the protein CATTGVIDQPQHF.

In the case of this clone: The same CDR3 is also encoded by other DNA sequences in this sample. The CDR3 loop reads CASSYSRSTEAFF. DNA of the CDR3: TGTGCCAGCAGTTACTCAAGGAGCACTGAAGCTTTCTTT. The chain employs TRBV6-5 and TRBJ1-1, with D uncertain. The V end lost 0 bases, the J end lost 4 bases, and 6 bases lay between the germline ends. The CDR3 consists of 13 residues. Germline V lookup: CDR1 MNHEY, CDR2 SVGAGI.

This chain joins TRBV5-1 and TRBJ1-1; no reliable D call. CDR3 size: 15 residues. The germline V gene encodes CDR1 SGHRS and CDR2 YFSETQ. Trimming shortened V by 0 bases and J by 3 bases, and 12 bases separated the two germline ends. This chain's CDR3 is CASSLDGMGYTEAFF. The DNA for the CDR3 is TGCGCCAGCAGCTTGGATGGTATGGGATACACTGAAGCTTTCTTT. The complete variable domain, with remaining parts taken from reference TRBV5-1 and TRBJ1-1, reads KAGVTQTPRYLIKTRGQQVTLSCSPISGHRSVSWYQQTPGQGLQFLFEYFSETQRNKGNFPGRFSGRQFSNSRSEMNVSTLELGDSALYLCASSLDGMGYTEAFFGQGTRLTVV.

The chain joins TRBV10-3 to TRBJ1-3; a weak D match, TRBD1 (5 bases). CDR3 length: 15 amino acids. CDR1 and CDR2 from the germline V gene are ENHRY and SYGVKD. Deletions cut 7 bases from V and 4 bases from J, with 17 bases between. The CDR3 DNA follows: TGTGCCATCAACAACGGGACCTTCATCGGAAACACCATATATTTT. Amino acids: CAINNGTFIGNTIYF.

J is TRBJ2-2 and V is TRBV6-5; TRBD2 is a possible D gene (5 bases). The CDR3 totals 15 residues. V lost 3 bases, J lost 2 bases, and 10 bases lay in between. Germline CDR1 is MNHEY and CDR2 is SVGAGI. In DNA, the CDR3 is TGTGCCAGCAGTTATTTTCGGGGAAACACCGGGGAGCTGTTTTTT. Amino acid sequence: CASSYFRGNTGELFF.

CDR3: CASSSQGVLAKNIQYF. DNA for the CDR3: TGTGCCAGCAGTTCCCAGGGGGTCCTAGCCAAAAACATTCAGTACTTC. This rearrangement joins TRBV27 to TRBJ2-4, with 7 positions matching TRBD1. CDR1 MNHEY and CDR2 SMNVEV come from the germline V gene (reference sequence). Trimming cost V 4 bases and J 0 bases; bases outside gene matches: 6. This CDR3 has 16 amino acids.